Each of the 8 T cell receptor beta chains below was sequenced from the same sample in a study of identical twins. TCRdb reanalysed the 5' RACE reads using MiXCR and keeps one entry per CDR3 protein. This sample yields around 650,000 distinct CDR3 sequences, of which roughly 7.1% are seen a single time; about 1.6% belongs to the top ten. These same records also appear under a second study, on yellow fever vaccine responses in identical twins.

Source material: PBMCs. The receptors come from a woman between 18 and 29 years old in good health.

This clonotype came up a few times. V and J are TRBV7-9 and TRBJ2-7; TRBD2 aligns across 8 bases. The V gene's germline CDR1 is SEHNR and CDR2 FQNEAQ (reference sequence). V lost 1 base, J lost 2 bases, and 4 bases stayed unmatched. This CDR3 comprises 15 residues. Written as DNA, the CDR3 is TGTGCCAGCAGCTTAGAGCCAGCGGGAGCCTACGAGCAGTACTTC. Protein: CASSLEPAGAYEQYF.

As concerns this clonotype: One end of the junction varies from germline; a read error may be responsible. The chain uses TRBV3-1 and TRBJ2-5; D assignment may be TRBD1 or TRBD2 (6 bases each). Per germline, CDR1 LGHDT and CDR2 YNNKEL (reference sequence). The CDR3 has 19 amino acids. As DNA, the CDR3 is TGTGCCAGCAGCCAAGGGAGCAGGAGGGGGGCAAAGAACCAAGAGGCCCAGTACTTC. It yields the protein CASSQGSRRGAKNQEAQYF.

This chain links TRBV12-3 or TRBV12-4 with TRBJ2-7; 9 bases are shared with TRBD2. The CDR3 length is 15 residues. V lost 6 bases to trimming and J lost 0 bases; unmatched junction nucleotides: 6. Here the CDR3 DNA reads TGTGCCAGCAGCATTAGCGGGAGCTTCTCCTACGAGCAGTACTTC. It encodes CASSISGSFSYEQYF.

This clonotype showed up many times. The CDR3 loop reads CASSLPRGTGGDTQYF. The CDR3 DNA reads as TGCGCCAGCAGCTTGCCGAGAGGGACCGGTGGGGATACGCAGTATTTT. The chain uses TRBV5-1 and TRBJ2-3; D tentatively fits TRBD1 or TRBD2 (5 bases each). CDR1 and CDR2 (germline): SGHRS, YFSETQ. The CDR3 sequence is 16 residues long. The V end lost 1 base, the J end lost 6 bases, and 18 bases lay between the germline ends.

This clonotype has ten or more counts. V is TRBV12-3 or TRBV12-4 and J is TRBJ2-7, with 7 bases matching TRBD1. The length of the CDR3 is 14 residues. J was trimmed by 4 bases and V by 4 bases; bases with no gene match: 7. The CDR3: CASSSPGQLYEQYF. CDR3 nucleotides: TGTGCCAGCAGTTCACCGGGACAGTTATACGAGCAGTACTTC.

This clonotype was found a few times. V and J are TRBV2 and TRBJ1-6; D perhaps matches TRBD1 (6 bases). The CDR3 extends over 16 amino acids. From germline, CDR1 is SNHLY and CDR2 FYNNEI. V was clipped by 2 bases and J by 0 bases, with 8 bases between them. The CDR3 DNA follows: TGTGCCAGCAGTGAATCAGGGGACTCCTATAATTCACCCCTCCACTTT. Protein: CASSESGDSYNSPLHF.

In this sample, this clonotype turned up many times. This rearrangement joins TRBV12-3 or TRBV12-4 to TRBJ2-2; TRBD2 is a possible D gene (6 bases). The V end was cut by 8 bases, the J end by 4 bases, with 8 bases between. The CDR3 has 12 amino acids. CDR3 residues: CASWRGTGELFF. The DNA for the CDR3 is TGTGCCAGCTGGCGGGGCACCGGGGAGCTGTTTTTT.

The chain links TRBV20-1 to TRBJ2-7; TRBD1 might be the D (6 bases). The CDR3 consists of 12 residues. In germline, CDR1 is DFQATT, CDR2 SNEGSKA (reference sequence). Trimming took off 0 bases at V and 5 bases at J, with 8 bases between the two ends. The CDR3 protein is CSARDTGNEQYF. The CDR3 nucleotides read TGCAGTGCTAGAGACACAGGGAACGAGCAGTACTTC.